This entry concerns a single T cell receptor beta chain. Its antigen specificity is not known. The data were obtained in a study of cytomegalovirus exposure and HLA in healthy donors (dated by TCRdb to the late 2010s). With respect to the entire study: According to an earlier analysis of several hundred of the donors, about 180 million T cells yielded 90 million to 130 million unique TCR beta sequences and around 300 Gb of sequence data. Every discovery cohort repertoire had been produced on one sequencing platform. In a later genetic analysis, genome-wide SNP genotypes for about 55% of the roughly 670 donors were used, and that subset was treated as a discovery cohort. On average, roughly 240,000 unique TCR beta nucleotide sequences were sequenced per donor among more than 350 genotyped donors of the cohort, with roughly 18% of those sequences being non-productive. Approximately 310 gigabases of sequencing data and some 85 million unique TCR sequences were included in an early release covering under 650 HLA-typed donors. The study combined high-throughput TCR immunosequencing, statistical association of individual TCRs with disease status, and machine learning to predict cytomegalovirus infection status. Besides the first cohort of approximately 670 subjects, a separate validation cohort made up of over 95 different subjects was used. HLA typing covered class I and class II loci at four-digit resolution. Four to six DR-DQ haplotypes were handled as single units for association and clustering, since linkage in the cohort was strong. The number of typed donors differed by locus: roughly 629-640 for A, B, C, DRB1 and DQB1; 500 to 550 for DQA1; around 610 for DPA1; and 400 to 480 for DPB1. To study patterns of TCR occurrence, a later analysis re-analyzed previously published TCR beta repertoires from just over 650 donors and added high-resolution HLA genotyping. Donor age, sex, ethnicity and CMV serostatus were compiled together with the repertoire data. Of the 350 to 400 genotyped donors, around 81% fell in the genetic ancestry cluster associated with self-reported Caucasian donors. To decide whether each TCR beta V gene segment behaved as functional or pseudogenic, an earlier analysis of fewer than 750 of the donors relied on high-throughput TCR beta sequencing. Rather than drawing on any new phenotypic data, the later analysis identified candidate immune exposures from TCR beta sequences and the way those sequences occurred across donors. The study aimed to test whether cataloging public T cell receptors could reveal signatures of past pathogen exposure. The T cell repertoires of several hundred subjects were profiled by immunosequencing and related to cytomegalovirus serostatus. The investigation overall reported the following: The study listed 150 to 200 TCR beta chains as associated with cytomegalovirus. An earlier analysis of around 500 of the donors showed that most TCR beta V segments appeared in productive rearrangements either about 90% or about 30% of the time, which broadly matched IMGT annotations. Strong co-occurrence of HLA alleles, especially DR and DQ, made assigning TCR associations to individual alleles difficult. Because some donors lacked HLA typing at each locus, the association tests relied only on the typed subset. A group of highly shared sequence variants was considered likely to be a technical artifact of the sequencing pipeline. The classifier was reported to diagnose cytomegalovirus status with high specificity and sensitivity in both the original cohort and the validation cohort. Some IMGT-functional V segments, including TRBV6-2 and TRBV6-3, could not be told apart with the 87-base-pair reads, so those segments were excluded. In a later analysis, HLA-associated TCR beta chains were found to be more clonally expanded and to have lower generation probabilities than equally common non-associated chains. At a false discovery rate of 0.05, a later analysis linked around 17,000 TCR beta sequences to specific HLA alleles. A later genetic analysis associated a missense DCLRE1C variant with V-gene and J-gene trimming of TCR beta chains, and an independent cohort replicated the association. A later analysis reported that several top co-occurrence clusters appeared linked to parvovirus B19, influenza, CMV and Epstein-Barr virus. In vitro tests confirmed that a few of the cytomegalovirus-associated TCR beta chains recognize cytomegalovirus antigens. Correlated functional status among segregating V segments might be attributable to linkage disequilibrium, but an unknown experimental factor could not be ruled out. Compared with the roughly 600-donor mean, donors in an Asian-associated ancestry cluster had fewer N-insertions in productive TCRs, according to a later genetic analysis. While some public TCRs were present in many individuals, most TCR sequences turned up only very rarely across donors. A further reported finding was that TCR beta sequences accurately predicted the HLA-A and HLA-B alleles for most subjects in the first cohort. In a later analysis, most CMV-associated TCR beta chains were found to appear HLA-restricted, with HLA associations seemingly driven largely by CMV exposure. Because counts were too low, 15 to 20 rarely observed V segments, including chromosome 9 orphons, were left out of the earlier analysis of 500 to 750 of the donors. Immune exposure information for the cohort was limited to CMV serostatus. It was suggested by the authors that the approach could potentially be generalized to other disease states and immunological phenotypes. In a later analysis, TCR association rates were found to vary across HLA loci, with the most associated TCRs seen for DRB1 alleles and the fewest for HLA-C alleles. Sequencing depth was assumed to be roughly uniform across donors in the presence/absence analyses, though that assumption may not hold. The cohort was sequenced for TCR beta chains only, and without alpha or paired-chain data the features that could be detected were limited.

In total, 600 or so healthy bone marrow donors made up the cohort. At the time of sampling, all cohort members were nominally healthy, though unrecorded immune exposures were likely present. The donor tested CMV seronegative and was one of the 352 seronegative cohort members. A peripheral blood sample was collected from each donor, and TCR beta sequencing was performed on peripheral blood mononuclear cells. The Qiagen DNeasy Blood Extraction Kit was used to extract genomic DNA from the blood cell samples. Library creation used the immunoSEQ multiplex PCR assay. The multiplex PCR relied on a mix of 60 forward primers for TCR Vbeta segments and 13 reverse primers for TCR Jbeta segments. Amplification of the CDR3 region of rearranged TCR beta genes was performed with a multiplex PCR assay on genomic DNA. The Illumina HiSeq System was used to sequence the amplified TCR beta libraries as 87-base-pair reads. As for how the authors treated the data: In a later analysis, roughly 80 million unique TCR beta chains were counted across the approximately 640 repertoires, and roughly 11 million of these chains were shared by at least two donors. Raw reads were error-corrected and collapsed into unique sequences by a nearest-neighbor algorithm in which closely related sequences were merged to remove PCR and sequencing errors. CDR3 sequences were aligned to IMGT reference sequences to assign V, D and J gene segments. For a sequence to be retained, a match of at least six nucleotides was required to both a V gene segment and a J gene segment. A rearrangement was called productive if the CDR3 had no stop codons and remained in frame with V and J, and every other rearrangement was called non-productive. CDR3 was defined by IMGT convention, running from the second conserved V-encoded cysteine to the conserved J-encoded phenylalanine. In an earlier analysis of around 540 of the donors, sequences lacking an unambiguous match to a single V gene segment were excluded. In an earlier analysis of around 600 of the donors, V segments were called functional above 56.7% productive rearrangements and were called segregating when the between-donor standard deviation exceeded 5%. To diagnose cytomegalovirus status from the catalog of TCR beta chain sequences, a statistical classification framework was built. In a later analysis, V and J genes were assigned by comparing TCR nucleotide sequences against IMGT/GENE-DB human TR gene sequences. In a later analysis, CDR3 sequences and most-parsimonious VDJ recombination scenarios were assigned using the TCRdist pipeline. In a later analysis, every TCR beta chain was defined by the combination of its CDR3 amino acid sequence and its V-gene family, and reads without a unique V-gene family were dropped. A later analysis removed 500 to 600 highly shared, low-generation-probability nucleotide sequences to deal with suspected cross-contamination and a sequencing artifact. A later analysis calculated a clonal expansion index for each public chain from normalized within-repertoire ranks of inferred template counts. Generation probabilities in a later analysis came from a VDJ recombination model fitted to out-of-frame rearrangements, and those results were checked against IGoR. In a later analysis, TCR-TCR, TCR-HLA and TCR-CMV co-occurrence was scored with hypergeometric tests, and a repertoire-size bias correction was applied to TCR pairs. To estimate false discovery rates, a later analysis permuted the HLA or CMV assignments 20 times. In a later analysis, co-occurring TCRs were grouped with DBSCAN, and TCRdist sequence similarity was added when clustering was performed within HLA-allele-positive subsets. Repertoires with fewer than 30,000 or more than 120,000 public chains were left out of co-occurrence clustering, as were a few repertoires with anomalous nucleotide sharing. TCRdb took over this immuneACCESS table, retaining in-frame rearrangements with V and J assigned. Such tables are incomplete; in checked studies, under half of the missing clones stem from an unresolved V gene, and the remainder is unexplained. From that table come the V and J calls and clone size; the DNA was used to work out D and trimming. The table held for this sample gives 190,000 or so clones. The ten biggest clones cover 0.74% of the sample.

The CDR3 starts with the cysteine, ends with the phenylalanine, and has 14 residues. Left in the record is the CDR3 DNA by itself, 42 bases read in frame from the first base. V is reduced by 4 bases and J by 2 bases, leaving a spacing of 11 bases between them. CDR1 and CDR2, per the germline V gene, are SNHLY and FYNNEI. This TCR was recovered from a boy between 10 and 17 years old in good health and CMV-seronegative. The sequence links TRBV2 to TRBJ1-2, and perhaps TRBD1 as D gene, on 5 matching bases. Sequenced material: PBMCs. The CDR3 region: CASSGLDTNYGYTF. The bases read TGTGCCAGCAGTGGGTTGGACACCAACTATGGCTACACCTTC.